These T cell receptor beta chains were read from a single sample in a study of blood T cell repertoires in COVID-19. Data came from immunoSEQ multiplex PCR; TCRdb stores just in-frame clones and leaves some out. The sample has roughly 200,000 clones, less than 90% seen once; the top ten hold approximately 4.8%. What was sequenced was PBMCs or T cells enriched from blood (not recorded which). These receptors all come from a woman in her thirties who had been exposed to COVID-19. The CDR3 runs from the conserved cysteine through the conserved F or W.

TRBV3-1/TRBV3-2	TRBJ2-5	CASSQHRGKTQYF
TRBV9	TRBJ2-1	CASSPPLADSYNEQFF
TRBV2	TRBJ2-7	CASSEWLSGRESSYEQYF
TRBV7-8	TRBJ2-1	CASSFNGGAGEQFF
TRBV11-2	TRBJ1-2	CASSFGQGIYGYTF
TRBV6-1	TRBJ1-1	CASSDQQGGTEAFF
TRBV25-1	TRBJ2-3	CASSEFGGISTDTQYF
TRBV27	TRBJ1-2	CASSLRPSGESGYTF
TRBV5-1	TRBJ2-3	CASSSRLAGALTDTQYF
TRBV9	TRBJ1-1	CASSPRQGSNTEAFF
TRBV7-9	TRBJ2-1	CASSSLQVGSYNEQFF
TRBV29-1	TRBJ2-3	CSVDSTDTQYF
TRBV30	TRBJ1-1	CAWSVGHLYTEAFF
TRBV4-1	TRBJ1-1	CASGTVGTKENTEAFF
TRBV9	TRBJ1-2	CASSVDVGQLLYGYTF
TRBV5-1	TRBJ2-1	CASSFQDGITYNEQFF
TRBV12-3/TRBV12-4	TRBJ2-3	CASRPGGYTQYF
TRBV5-6	TRBJ1-5	CASSFGTGEQPQHF
TRBV2	TRBJ2-7	CASRDNSYEQYF
TRBV7-7	TRBJ1-1	CASSSPSSGQVCEAFF
TRBV3-1/TRBV3-2	TRBJ2-3	CASSQDLRGGPTDTQYF
TRBV11-3	TRBJ1-1	CASSWLNTEAFF
TRBV10-3	TRBJ2-4	CATHSGRDGDKNIQYF
TRBV4-1	TRBJ1-3	CASSLSDGTGSGNTIYF
TRBV6-6	TRBJ2-7	CASSPGTGTWEQYF
TRBV19	TRBJ1-1	CASTPRLHSGAWNTEAFF
TRBV19	TRBJ1-1	CASKGSGDRYTEAFF
TRBV5-1	TRBJ2-7	CASSLVGGAANEQYF
TRBV15	TRBJ1-3	CATSRAGQGNTIYF